This T cell receptor beta chain derives from a study of identical twins (dated by TCRdb to the mid-2010s). Looking at the study overall: To test whether fetal clonotypes persist, the study used deep sequencing on TCR alpha and beta repertoires from monozygotic twins, unrelated adults of various ages, and cord blood. Replicate twin experiments were performed at different times using different library preparation protocols to rule out contamination. Study-wide findings and limitations: A weaker excess of twin sharing was found in beta out-of-frame sequences because the signal-to-noise ratio was lowered by fewer shared sequences. Invariant T cells such as MAIT and iNKT could partly confound zero-insertion analyses, though diverse VJ usage argued against this for most clonotypes. Compared with coincidental sharing between unrelated individuals, out-of-frame TCR alpha sequences shared between twins had an excess of sequences with low generation probability. Because the same donors could not be followed over many years, conclusions were based on cross-sectional statistical analysis. Abundant cord blood beta clonotypes carried fewer insertions; young adult naive repertoires showed a weaker similar trend, while memory repertoires showed none. Out-of-frame TCR alpha sharing in monozygotic twins was systematically underestimated by recombination models, whereas sharing between unrelated individuals was in agreement with the recombination models.

All donors were healthy Caucasians. Three pairs of female monozygotic twins, all aged about 18 to 30 years, were included in the twin cohort. Positive isolation kits from Invitrogen were used to isolate CD4+ and CD8+ T cell populations. Library generation was performed with 5' RACE. The instrument given in TCRdb is Illumina HiSeq 2000. A universal primer binding site was introduced by template switching, and a unique molecular identifier was present in the final cDNA, enabling accurate counting of TCR cDNA molecules. First-strand cDNA for TCR alpha and beta chains was synthesized from specific primers in the conserved constant-segment region. Each cDNA library was double barcoded, with a SMART-Mk sample barcode plus Illumina barcodes, to control for contamination. TruSeq adapter sequences along with Illumina sample barcodes were introduced in two successive PCR steps. The TCR alpha and beta cDNA libraries were sequenced on the Illumina HiSeq platform using custom primers. On the study's bioinformatics: Raw reads were processed with MiGEC to extract unique molecular identifiers, and MiXCR was used to determine CDR3 positions. For each individual, recombination models were inferred using an EM algorithm with the repgenHMM and IGoR tools. Shared clonotype analysis was performed with the tcR package in R, normalizing sharing by the product of cloneset sizes. To study raw recombination without the effects of thymic and clonal selection, out-of-frame nonproductive sequences were analyzed. Starting from the raw public reads, TCRdb applied fastp trimming at Q25, assembled clones with MiXCR and retained in-frame beta chains. Rows merge per CDR3 protein into single entries with the most common DNA and genes. TCRdb assigned the V and J calls; the authors' analysis was not used. Recorded for this sample are around 290,000 distinct CDR3 sequences; less than 9.5% of them occurred a single time. The ten largest clones take up about 7.1% of the sample.

Based on the germline V gene, the CDR1 and CDR2 sequences are MNHEY and SVGEGT. The CDR3 numbers 16 residues from cysteine through phenylalanine. Only the CDR3 DNA stays, 48 bases, in frame from base 1. V and J are truncated by 0 bases and 3 bases respectively, leaving an intervening sequence of 14 bases. This clonotype has ten or more counts. Its antigen remains undetermined. The record has no base qualities; no much larger clone is one base away. The data also belong to a second study, concerning yellow fever vaccine responses in identical twins. The second source states: According to the authors, the vaccine-induced T cell response in identical twins seemed to be partly convergent and partly specific to each individual. The study precisely tracked vaccine-responding T cell clones in identical twins.

The sequenced sample was CD8+ T cells sorted from blood. The sequence came from a woman in her late teens or twenties in good health. The chain employs TRBV6-2 or TRBV6-3 and TRBJ1-1; the D gene is not confidently resolved. In nucleotides, the sequence is TGTGCCAGCAGTTACTCGAGAATTGCCTGGGACACTGAAGCTTTCTTT. It is translated as CASSYSRIAWDTEAFF.